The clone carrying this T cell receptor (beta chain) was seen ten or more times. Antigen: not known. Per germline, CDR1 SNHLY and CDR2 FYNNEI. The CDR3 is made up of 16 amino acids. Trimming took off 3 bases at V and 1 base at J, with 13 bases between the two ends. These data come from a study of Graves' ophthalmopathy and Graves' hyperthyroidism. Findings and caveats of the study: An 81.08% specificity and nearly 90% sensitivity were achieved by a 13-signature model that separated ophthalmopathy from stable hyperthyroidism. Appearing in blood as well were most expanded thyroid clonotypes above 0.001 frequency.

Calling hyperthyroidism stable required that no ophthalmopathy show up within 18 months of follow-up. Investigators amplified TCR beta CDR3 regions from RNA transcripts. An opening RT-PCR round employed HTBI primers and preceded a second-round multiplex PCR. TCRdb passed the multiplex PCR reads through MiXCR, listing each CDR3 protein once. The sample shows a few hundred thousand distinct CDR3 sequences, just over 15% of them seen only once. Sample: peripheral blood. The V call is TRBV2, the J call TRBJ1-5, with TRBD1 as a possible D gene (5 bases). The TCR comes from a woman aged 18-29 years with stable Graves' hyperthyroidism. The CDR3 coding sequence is TGTGCCAGCAGTGATCTGCAGGGCTGGAGCAATCAGCCCCAGCATTTT. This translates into CASSDLQGWSNQPQHF.